This T cell receptor (beta chain) was recovered during a study of blood T cell repertoires in COVID-19 (TCRdb year 2020). Context from the whole study: Samples from collaborators originated in the United States, Italy and Spain and spanned both the acute and convalescent phases of COVID-19. The repertoires were released in a freely available public database intended as a resource for research on the immune response to SARS-CoV-2. A de-identified subject ID, COVID-19 status, age in years and sex were almost always included in the sample metadata. Samples came from the ongoing ImmuneRACE study (first 160 participants) plus 1,254 subjects from 6 global collaborators. Deeply sampled blood TCRbeta repertoires from subjects exposed to, actively infected with, or recovered from COVID-19 were included in the dataset. The prospective study material was composed of cDNA or gDNA derived from T cells, B-cell-depleted T cells, or PBMCs. HLA class I and class II types, where available, came from metadata supplied by the sample provider rather than from assay-based typing.

The immunoSEQ Assay, a bias-controlled multiplex PCR, was used to amplify TCRbeta CDR3 regions from genomic DNA. The original methods were these. The number of nucleated cells in each sample was estimated by amplification of reference gene primers within the assay. To quantify the absolute abundance of each unique TCRbeta CDR3 rearrangement, sequence reads were collapsed and filtered. For each sample, productive Simpson clonality was calculated as the square root of Simpson's diversity index over productive rearrangements. Entries here come from immuneACCESS through TCRdb and include only in-frame sequences with V and J called. Some clones fail to appear in such tables; in the studies checked, an unresolved V gene covers under half of the shortfall, and the cause of the remainder is unknown. The V and J calls and clone size come from that table; D and trimming were worked out from the DNA. A total of some 120,000 clones appear in this sample, roughly 84% of them only once. The ten largest clonotypes hold under 15% of the sample.

Trimming costs V 4 bases and J 7 bases, and their ends lie 20 bases apart. Counted from cysteine to phenylalanine, this CDR3 has 15 amino acids. The DNA shown is the 45-base CDR3, in frame from base 1. From a lookup of the germline V gene, CDR1 and CDR2 are SGHTA and FQGNSA. Points on this clone: Its antigen specificity is not known. Qualities for individual bases were not recorded, and no much larger clone is one base off.

Samples from volunteer blood donors who had recovered from COVID-19 were contributed by a second Seattle source. Whole blood was collected in K2EDTA tubes by collaborating institutions according to the institutions' own protocols. For TCRbeta analysis, collaborators shipped samples as frozen whole blood, isolated PBMCs, or DNA extracted from either of those sample types. Study-wide conclusions, independent of this receptor: The amount of clinical and demographic metadata varied by source and participant and was provided uncurated.

This TCR came from a woman aged 25 to 39 who had recovered from COVID-19. What was sequenced was peripheral blood. The V and J segments used are TRBV7-2 and TRBJ2-7, with no confidently assigned D gene. The nucleotide sequence is TGTGCCAGCAGCTCCGTGTCCGTGGATCTCAGGGAGCAGTACTTC. Its protein product is CASSSVSVDLREQYF.